Listed below are T cell receptor beta chains from one sample, sequenced in a study of the immune and genomic landscape of osteosarcoma. Method: immunoSEQ multiplex PCR; TCRdb's copy keeps in-frame clones and lacks some. The data contain fewer than 6,500 clones, about 63% of them singletons. Sample: osteosarcoma tumor tissue from the lung. The receptors come from a human donor with osteosarcoma. Both conserved end residues are part of each CDR3. D genes are given only for firm matches. Where a row states a size, it is once, few, many or the class of an expanded clone; other rows omit it.

CASSYGQGGDHGYTF TGTGCCAGCAGTTACGGACAGGGAGGCGATCATGGCTACACCTTC TRBJ1-2 TRBV6-9 TRBD1 few
CASSSPDRGVRGYTF TGTGCCAGCAGTTCCCCGGACAGGGGGGTACGGGGCTACACCTTC TRBJ1-2 TRBV27 TRBD1 .
CASRPGQEIFEQYF TGTGCCAGCAGGCCGGGACAGGAGATCTTTGAGCAGTACTTC TRBJ2-7 TRBV2 TRBD1 .
CASSPKGTGTDGYTF TGTGCCAGCTCACCAAAAGGAACGGGGACCGATGGCTACACCTTC TRBJ1-2 TRBV18 . .
CASSPRGQGLTYEQYF TGTGCCAGCTCTCCGAGGGGACAGGGGTTGACCTACGAGCAGTACTTC TRBJ2-7 TRBV7-2 TRBD1 .
CASSEAPGAGAAWAQHF TGTGCCAGCAGTGAAGCGCCAGGGGCGGGGGCTGCTTGGGCCCAGCATTTT TRBJ1-5 TRBV6-1 . large
CASSAGSGANVLTF TGCGCCAGCAGCGCAGGCTCTGGGGCCAACGTCCTGACTTTC TRBJ2-6 TRBV4-3 . once
CASSLVGDYGYTF TGTGCCAGCAGCTTGGTGGGGGACTATGGCTACACCTTC TRBJ1-2 TRBV5-6 . .
CAIKAGWDTEAFF TGTGCCATCAAGGCGGGTTGGGACACTGAAGCTTTCTTT TRBJ1-1 TRBV10-3 . .
CATSRGGTVREQFF TGTGCCACCAGCAGAGGCGGAACGGTCCGCGAGCAGTTCTTC TRBJ2-1 TRBV15 . .
CASSLTSSSYNEQFF TGTGCCAGCAGCTTAACGTCAAGCTCCTACAATGAGCAGTTCTTC TRBJ2-1 TRBV7-6 . .
CASSLEGALRETQYF TGTGCCAGCAGCTTGGAAGGGGCCCTCCGGGAGACCCAGTACTTC TRBJ2-5 TRBV5-6 . .
CASSSRTADQPQHF TGTGCCAGCAGTTCTCGGACGGCCGATCAGCCCCAGCATTTT TRBJ1-5 TRBV27 . few
CASSAESNTGELFF TGTGCCAGCAGTGCTGAGTCGAACACCGGGGAGCTGTTTTTT TRBJ2-2 TRBV2 . .
CASSQVGGPGDSPLHF TGCGCCAGCAGCCAAGTGGGAGGCCCGGGGGATTCACCCCTCCACTTT TRBJ1-6 TRBV4-1 . .
CASSLWGPSTDTQYF TGTGCCAGCAGTTTATGGGGACCTAGCACAGATACGCAGTATTTT TRBJ2-3 TRBV27 . .
CASSFTGPSETQYF TGTGCCAGCAGCTTCACGGGACCGTCAGAGACCCAGTACTTC TRBJ2-5 TRBV5-4 . .
CASSLGDSYTGELFF TGTGCCAGCAGCTTGGGGGACAGCTACACCGGGGAGCTGTTTTTT TRBJ2-2 TRBV11-3 TRBD1 .
CASSYSWGSDEQFF TGTGCCAGCAGTTACTCGTGGGGGTCGGATGAGCAGTTCTTC TRBJ2-1 TRBV6-5 . .
CASSIAPIQGYSNQPQHF TGTGCCAGTAGTATAGCTCCAATTCAGGGTTATAGCAATCAGCCCCAGCATTTT TRBJ1-5 TRBV19 . .
CASSLGGVADTQYF TGTGCCAGCAGCTTAGGGGGGGTGGCAGATACGCAGTATTTT TRBJ2-3 TRBV7-3 TRBD2 .
CASSPFDRADEQFF TGTGCCAGCAGCCCCTTCGACAGGGCGGATGAGCAGTTCTTC TRBJ2-1 TRBV4-2 TRBD1 .
CASSLAGAEQYF TGTGCCAGCAGCTTGGCCGGGGCCGAGCAGTACTTC TRBJ2-7 TRBV5-5 . few
CSVEGGRLYNEQFF TGCAGCGTTGAGGGCGGGAGATTATACAATGAGCAGTTCTTC TRBJ2-1 TRBV29-1 TRBD2 .
CASSFNMDGNTEAFF TGTGCCAGCAGTTTCAACATGGACGGCAACACTGAAGCTTTCTTT TRBJ1-1 TRBV11-2 . few
CASSLDGTEAFF TGTGCCAGCAGCTTAGACGGGACTGAAGCTTTCTTT TRBJ1-1 TRBV7-8 . .
CSVRPGTANTGELFF TGCAGCGTCCGCCCTGGGACAGCGAACACCGGGGAGCTGTTTTTT TRBJ2-2 TRBV29-1 TRBD1 few
CASSQEGRGHSEQYF TGCGCCAGCAGCCAAGAAGGCAGGGGGCATAGCGAGCAGTACTTC TRBJ2-7 TRBV4-3 TRBD1 .
CASSLGEGAMNPEAFF TGTGCCAGCAGCTTAGGAGAGGGGGCAATGAATCCGGAAGCTTTCTTT TRBJ1-1 TRBV5-5 TRBD1 .
CASSHSWDPGQEAFF TGCGCCAGCAGCCACAGTTGGGACCCAGGCCAAGAAGCTTTCTTT TRBJ1-1 TRBV4-3 . .
CASSFRDRALEQYF TGTGCCAGCAGTTTTAGGGACAGGGCTCTCGAGCAGTACTTC TRBJ2-7 TRBV27 TRBD1 .
CASSLGLGVGELFF TGTGCCAGCAGCTTAGGGCTCGGGGTAGGGGAGCTGTTTTTT TRBJ2-2 TRBV7-8 . .
CASSFRSGETQYF TGTGCCAGCAGCTTCAGGAGCGGAGAGACCCAGTACTTC TRBJ2-5 TRBV5-5 . .
CASILRGGGTYNEQFF TGTGCCAGCATCTTAAGGGGCGGGGGAACCTACAATGAGCAGTTCTTC TRBJ2-1 TRBV7-9 TRBD2 .
CAWSKGLGEETQYF TGTGCCTGGAGTAAGGGACTAGGAGAAGAGACCCAGTACTTC TRBJ2-5 TRBV30 TRBD2 .
CASSARQGEADTQYF TGTGCCAGCAGCGCCCGACAGGGGGAGGCAGATACGCAGTATTTT TRBJ2-3 TRBV9 TRBD1 once
CASSQEPEGGSYEQYF TGCGCCAGCAGCCAAGAGCCGGAGGGAGGCTCCTACGAGCAGTACTTC TRBJ2-7 TRBV4-3 . few
CASSIDPGRPAFYGYTF TGTGCCAGTAGTATAGATCCGGGAAGACCGGCATTCTATGGCTACACCTTC TRBJ1-2 TRBV19 . .
CASSYSTGEKLFF TGTGCCAGCAGTTACTCGACAGGAGAAAAACTGTTTTTT TRBJ1-4 TRBV6-5 . .
CASSLGRKDPQVREQYF TGTGCCAGCAGCTTAGGCCGGAAGGATCCGCAAGTGCGAGAGCAGTACTTC TRBJ2-7 TRBV13 . .
CARSSLQGSRETQYF TGTGCCAGAAGCTCCCTACAGGGTTCTCGGGAGACCCAGTACTTC TRBJ2-5 TRBV5-3 . .